Listed here are 28 T cell receptor beta chains from one sample, sequenced in a study of T cell responses to AZD1222 COVID-19 vaccine listed by TCRdb under 2021. The library was produced with the immunoSEQ multiplex PCR assay. TCRdb limited this immuneACCESS table to in-frame rearrangements with V and J called. A share of clones is missing; checked studies link under half to unresolved V genes, and the rest is unexplained. Across this sample there are about 91,000 clones, with approximately 90% seen only once. Clones ranked in the top ten supply roughly 3.1% of the sample. The time point label, read with the paper, signifies: about 28 days (+/-7) after the second vaccine dose. Here the sequenced sample was peripheral blood, taken 28 days after the second AZD1222 dose. The source of these receptors is an adult who received the AZD1222 COVID-19 vaccine.

This chain connects TRBV6-5 to TRBJ1-4; D perhaps matches TRBD1 (6 bases). The CDR3 length is 11 residues. The V gene lost 6 bases and the J gene lost 10 bases, with 9 bases spanning the gap. Germline CDR1 reads MNHEY; CDR2 reads SVGAGI. This chain's CDR3 is CASRGGGKLFF. In DNA, the CDR3 is TGTGCCAGCAGAGGGGGGGGAAAACTGTTTTTT.

The chain uses TRBV28 and TRBJ1-1, with no clear D. CDR3 length: 12 residues. V dropped 11 bases and J dropped 0 bases, with 10 bases sitting between them. Germline values: CDR1 MDHEN, CDR2 SYDVKM. The CDR3 coding sequence is TGTGCCGCAGACGGATTGAACACTGAAGCTTTCTTT. Its protein product is CAADGLNTEAFF.

This clone showed up just a few times. The V and J genes are TRBV28 and TRBJ1-1, with 10 bases lining up with TRBD1. V lost 7 bases, J lost 3 bases, and 8 bases stayed unmatched. The germline V gene encodes CDR1 MDHEN and CDR2 SYDVKM. The CDR3 consists of 15 residues. The CDR3 protein is CASTPGQGRDTEAFF. CDR3 in DNA: TGTGCCAGCACCCCGGGACAGGGGAGGGACACTGAAGCTTTCTTT.

In DNA, the CDR3 is TGTGCCAGCAGCCTGGAGGTATCAGGGACAGTTGGAAAACTGTTTTTT. Its protein is CASSLEVSGTVGKLFF. The chain couples TRBV5-5 to TRBJ1-4; 7 bases match TRBD1. The germline gives CDR1 SGHKS, CDR2 YYEKEE (reference sequence). V shed 4 bases and J 10 bases; nucleotides not matched to a gene: 16. The CDR3 extends over 16 amino acids.

The chain couples TRBV19 to TRBJ1-2; perhaps TRBD1 as D (5 bases). V lost 3 bases, J lost 8 bases, and 16 bases lay in between. The CDR3 has 14 residues. Germline V gene lookup returns CDR1 LNHDA and CDR2 SQIVND (reference sequence). The CDR3 loop reads CASSMGLEGSGYTF. The CDR3 DNA reads TGTGCCAGTAGTATGGGGCTCGAGGGGTCCGGCTACACCTTC.

The rearrangement links TRBV19 to TRBJ1-2, with D perhaps TRBD1 (6 bases). This CDR3 has 15 residues. The V gene's germline CDR1 is LNHDA and CDR2 SQIVND (reference sequence). V lost 4 bases and J 6 bases, leaving 18 bases between the germline ends. DNA of the CDR3: TGTGCCAGTAGTACGCCGGGGGCAGACTTAAATGGCTACACCTTC. This translates into CASSTPGADLNGYTF.

The V and J genes are TRBV30 and TRBJ1-4; a possible D gene is TRBD1 (5 bases). Trimming left V 0 bases short and J 16 bases short, with 15 bases between. This CDR3 is 12 amino acids long. The germline gives CDR1 GTSNPN, CDR2 SVGIG (reference sequence). The CDR3, as DNA: TGTGCCTGGAGTGTGACGTCGGGACCTAGGTTTTTT. This encodes CAWSVTSGPRFF.

This chain links TRBV18 with TRBJ1-4; 8 nucleotides align to TRBD1. Germline-derived CDR1 and CDR2 are KGHSH and LQKENI. V lost 2 bases, J lost 0 bases, and 11 bases stayed unmatched. The CDR3 totals 19 residues. The CDR3 DNA sequence: TGTGCCAGCTCACCAACCTTACTCCAGGGGGCTACAACTAATGAAAAACTGTTTTTT. Its translation: CASSPTLLQGATTNEKLFF.

This clone showed up just once. The rearrangement uses TRBV19 and TRBJ2-7; D is perhaps TRBD1 (7 bases). Trimming shortened V by 3 bases and J by 2 bases, and 14 bases separated the two germline ends. Germline assignment: CDR1 LNHDA and CDR2 SQIVND (reference sequence). The CDR3 contains 15 residues. CDR3 DNA sequence: TGTGCCAGTAGTATCACGACAGGGACTCCCTACGAGCAGTACTTC. Amino acids: CASSITTGTPYEQYF.

J is TRBJ2-1 and V is TRBV24-1; possible D gene TRBD2, 6 bases. Trimming removed 3 bases from V and 5 bases from J, with 13 bases in between. The CDR3 has 15 residues. Germline lookup yields CDR1 KGHDR and CDR2 SFDVKD. This CDR3 reads CATSDATSPHNEQFF. The CDR3 DNA reads TGTGCCACCAGTGATGCCACTAGCCCGCACAATGAGCAGTTCTTC.

As DNA, the CDR3 is TGTGCCAGCAGTCCTAATGCGGGGGTGTACGAGCAGTACTTC. Translation gives CASSPNAGVYEQYF. This chain links TRBV6-5 with TRBJ2-7; 7 bases fit TRBD2. Germline CDR1 is MNHEY and CDR2 is SVGAGI. The CDR3 spans 14 residues. V lost 5 bases to trimming and J lost 4 bases; unmatched junction nucleotides: 8.

The chain has TRBV2 and TRBJ1-1; D uncertain. The CDR3 contains 13 residues. Germline assignment: CDR1 SNHLY and CDR2 FYNNEI. V lost 1 base to trimming and J lost 7 bases, with 10 bases between them. CDR3 nucleotides: TGTGCCAGCAGTGAAGGGCTAGATGGTGAAGCTTTCTTT. It codes for CASSEGLDGEAFF.

This clone came up once. V usage is TRBV19 and J usage is TRBJ1-1; D might be TRBD1 (6 bases). Trimming took off 7 bases at V and 4 bases at J, with 16 bases between the two ends. Germline V gene data show CDR1 as LNHDA and CDR2 as SQIVND (reference sequence). The CDR3 totals 14 residues. The CDR3 loop is CASNPGATSTEAFF. The DNA for the CDR3 is TGTGCCAGTAACCCAGGGGCCACGTCCACTGAAGCTTTCTTT.

The V gene is TRBV11-3, the J gene TRBJ2-5; D possibly corresponds to TRBD2 (5 bases). The CDR3 has 14 residues. Germline assignment: CDR1 SGHNT and CDR2 YENEEA. V lost 8 bases, J lost 4 bases, and 17 bases lay in between. Here the CDR3 reads CASGEGKVRETQYF. CDR3 in DNA: TGTGCCAGCGGAGAGGGTAAAGTACGAGAGACCCAGTACTTC.

The V gene is TRBV9, the J gene TRBJ1-6; D is unresolved. The V gene lost 2 bases and the J gene lost 7 bases, with 13 bases spanning the gap. The CDR3 length is 15 residues. CDR1 and CDR2 (germline): SGDLS, YYNGEE. The CDR3 protein is CASSVGSYTNSPLHF. CDR3 nucleotide sequence: TGTGCCAGCAGCGTCGGCAGTTACACAAATTCACCCCTCCACTTT.

CDR3 sequence reads: CASSPQFTGELFF. The CDR3 DNA follows: TGCGCCAGCAGCCCTCAATTCACCGGGGAGCTGTTTTTT. The rearrangement uses TRBV10-2 and TRBJ2-2; no definite D call. The germline V gene encodes CDR1 WSHSY and CDR2 SAAADI. CDR3 length: 13 amino acids. With 6 bases removed from V and 4 bases from J, the gap between germline ends came to 9 bases.

The gene calls are TRBV28 and TRBJ2-7; D may match TRBD1 or TRBD2 (5 bases each). Trimming cost V 3 bases and J 2 bases, with 11 bases left between them. Germline CDR1 and CDR2: MDHEN and SYDVKM. This CDR3 has 14 amino acids. CDR3 sequence: CASSFGTATYEQYF. The CDR3 nucleotides read TGTGCCAGCAGTTTCGGGACCGCAACCTACGAGCAGTACTTC.

V gene TRBV6-4 combines with J gene TRBJ1-3; D is unresolved. V shed 0 bases and J shed 0 bases, with 12 bases lying between them. The germline CDR1 and CDR2 sequences are MRHNA and SNTAGT. This CDR3 is built from 17 residues. CDR3 in DNA: TGTGCCAGCAGTGACTCGGAGGCAGGCCGCTCTGGAAACACCATATATTTT. This translates into CASSDSEAGRSGNTIYF.

This clone was detected a few times. The rearrangement uses TRBV7-3 and TRBJ1-2; D is undetermined. V was shortened by 0 bases and J by 6 bases, with 8 bases between the two germline ends. This CDR3 spans 13 amino acids. Germline CDR1 is SGHTA and CDR2 is FQGTGA. The CDR3 spells CASSLTGSDGYTF. The CDR3 nucleotides read TGTGCCAGCAGCTTAACGGGGAGCGATGGCTACACCTTC.

The rearrangement links TRBV10-3 to TRBJ1-6, with a tentative D call TRBD1 (5 bases). The length of the CDR3 is 14 residues. V lost 6 bases and J lost 10, with 16 bases in between. Germline CDR1 ENHRY, CDR2 SYGVKD. CDR3 residues: CAIRAGHSNSPLHF. CDR3 nucleotides: TGTGCCATCAGGGCCGGACACAGCAACTCACCCCTCCACTTT.

The genes are TRBV2 and TRBJ2-1, with 7 nucleotides matching TRBD2. Germline CDR1 reads SNHLY; CDR2 reads FYNNEI. The V segment lost 4 bases and the J segment 8 bases; nucleotides outside the gene matches: 11. The CDR3 sequence is 15 residues long. CDR3 region: CASSAWSGARDEQFF. CDR3 nucleotide sequence: TGTGCCAGCAGTGCCTGGAGCGGGGCACGGGATGAGCAGTTCTTC.

The rearrangement uses TRBV11-3 and TRBJ1-6; D is unclear. From germline, CDR1 is SGHNT and CDR2 YENEEA. V was clipped by 4 bases and J by 7 bases, with 8 bases between them. The length of the CDR3 is 13 residues. In nucleotides, the CDR3 is TGTGCCAGCAGCTCGAGCCCGAATTCACCCCTCCACTTT. Translated: CASSSSPNSPLHF. The full variable domain, its missing parts supplied by reference TRBV11-3 and TRBJ1-6, is EAGVVQSPRYKIIEKKQPVAFWCNPISGHNTLYWYLQNLGQGPELLIRYENEEAVDDSQLPKDRFSAERLKGVDSTLKIQPAELGDSAVYLCASSSSPNSPLHFGNGTRLTVT.

The rearrangement uses TRBV30 and TRBJ1-6, with 8 bases fitting TRBD1. The CDR3 contains 15 residues. V lost 0 bases and J lost 9; bases outside the gene matches: 7. Germline V gene data show CDR1 as GTSNPN and CDR2 as SVGIG (reference sequence). The CDR3 DNA reads TGTGCCTGGAGTGTATGGCAGGGGGCAGGTTCACCCCTCCACTTT. It specifies CAWSVWQGAGSPLHF.

The V and J genes are TRBV9 and TRBJ1-2; TRBD1 might be the D (6 bases). V was cut by 3 bases and J by 7 bases, with 19 bases left in between. Per the germline V gene, CDR1 is SGDLS and CDR2 is YYNGEE. The CDR3 has 15 amino acids. The CDR3 coding sequence is TGTGCCAGCAGCGGAAACAGGGAAAAGAAACTTGGCTACACCTTC. It is translated as CASSGNREKKLGYTF.

This sequence joins TRBV7-3 and TRBJ2-3; 11 bases are a match to TRBD2. Looked up from germline, CDR1 is SGHTA and CDR2 is FQGTGA. CDR3 size: 20 residues. The V and J ends lost 0 bases and 2 bases, in that order; junction bases with no gene match: 13. The CDR3 sequence is CASSLTPSGGLPLITDTQYF. The CDR3 DNA is TGTGCCAGCAGCTTAACCCCTAGCGGGGGGCTTCCACTAATCACAGATACGCAGTATTTT.

The chain has TRBV6-5 and TRBJ1-5; D is ambiguous. The CDR3 extends over 15 amino acids. Germline-derived CDR1 and CDR2 are MNHEY and SVGAGI. V gave up 5 bases and J gave up 0 bases, with 11 bases separating them. The CDR3 DNA is TGTGCCAGCAGTCCCCACGACGGTAGCAATCAGCCCCAGCATTTT. Amino acid sequence: CASSPHDGSNQPQHF.

The chain uses TRBV28 and TRBJ2-5; D is uncertain. This CDR3 region has 12 residues. Trimming left V 4 bases short and J 2 bases short, with 5 bases between. Germline V gives CDR1 MDHEN, CDR2 SYDVKM. The CDR3 DNA sequence: TGTGCCAGCAGTTCAGCTCAAGAGACCCAGTACTTC. Protein product: CASSSAQETQYF.

CDR3 residues: CASSDGDYGYTF. Written as DNA, the CDR3 is TGCGCCAGCAGTGACGGAGACTATGGCTACACCTTC. The rearrangement joins TRBV10-1 to TRBJ1-2, with D unresolved. Trimming pared 3 bases from V and 3 bases from J, leaving 5 bases between. The CDR3 is 12 amino acids. The germline CDR1 and CDR2 sequences are WNHNN and SYGVQD (reference sequence).